The T cell receptor (beta chain) described here comes from a study of blood T cell repertoires in COVID-19 (dated by TCRdb to about 2020). About the full investigation: The collaborator samples originated in the United States, Italy and Spain and spanned the acute and convalescent phases of COVID-19. The material from the prospective study consisted of cDNA or gDNA derived from T cells, B-cell-depleted T cells, or PBMCs. Subjects who had been exposed to COVID-19, were actively infected with it, or had recovered from it provided the deeply sampled blood TCRbeta repertoires that made up the dataset. The repertoires were made available in a free public database intended to serve as a resource for research on the immune response to SARS-CoV-2. The samples were drawn from two sources: the first 160 participants of the ongoing ImmuneRACE study, and 1,000 to 1,500 subjects contributed by 6 global collaborators. HLA class I and class II types, where available, came from metadata supplied by the sample provider rather than from assay-based typing. Sample metadata almost always included a de-identified subject ID, COVID-19 status, age in years and sex. The study at large found these results: How much clinical and demographic metadata was included differed by source and by participant, and the metadata was provided uncurated.

The collaborating institutions used their own protocols to collect whole blood in K2EDTA tubes. For TCRbeta analysis, collaborators shipped samples in one of three forms: frozen whole blood, isolated PBMCs, or DNA extracted from either of those sample types. TCRbeta CDR3 regions were amplified from genomic DNA using the immunoSEQ Assay, a bias-controlled multiplex PCR. In the paper's pipeline: The number of nucleated cells in each sample was estimated from the amplification of reference gene primers within the assay. To quantify the absolute abundance of each unique TCRbeta CDR3 rearrangement, sequence reads were collapsed and filtered. For each sample, productive Simpson clonality was calculated as the square root of Simpson's diversity index over productive rearrangements. Sourced from immuneACCESS, this table was stored by TCRdb with only in-frame sequences that have V and J called. A share of the clones is absent; for the studies checked, an unresolved V gene accounts for under half, and the remainder has no known explanation. That table gives V, J and clone size, and the DNA gave D and trimming. The sample table contains some 100,000 clones; only one count was recorded for approximately 81% of them. Approximately 25% of the sample is in the top ten clones.

Comments on this clone: Its antigen is not yet known. Per-base qualities were not stored, and no clone one base away is much larger.

After removal of 0 bases from V and 5 bases from J, the junction retains 10 bases not matched to a gene. In the germline V gene, CDR1 corresponds to SGDLS and CDR2 to YYNGEE. The CDR3 runs 17 residues from the cysteine to the phenylalanine. Only CDR3 DNA remains: 51 bases, in frame from the first base. The sequence joins TRBV9 to TRBJ2-1, with 8 bases matching TRBD2. Specimen: peripheral blood. This TCR was sampled from a man older than 75 with active or convalescent COVID-19. The CDR3 region reads CASSVGLGSGGNNEQFF. The nucleotide sequence reads as follows: TGTGCCAGCAGCGTAGGGTTGGGCAGCGGGGGAAACAATGAGCAGTTCTTC.